The T cell receptor beta chain under discussion was sequenced for a study of T-cell memory formation after mild COVID-19. Study information: For the most part, TCR clusters were specific to one donor.

Germline V gene data show CDR1 as MRHNA and CDR2 as SNTAGT. The CDR3 loop spans 16 amino acids. V gave up 2 bases and J gave up 3 bases; unmatched junction bases: 6. In TCRdb, the 5' RACE reads were re-called with MiXCR into one record per CDR3 protein. This sample has 75,000 to 95,000 distinct CDR3 sequences, with more than 13% found just once. Findings of the study overall: From day 15 to 85, contracting clones were balanced between CD4 and CD8, whereas later expanders leaned toward CD4+. Memory from before infection featured some responding clones, which suggests cross-reactive memory joined. CD4+ contracting clones were mainly CM and EM; CD8+ ones, EMRA.

Remarks on this clonotype: Its antigen is as yet unknown.

Sequencing was carried out using PBMCs or a T cell subset sorted from them (not recorded which). This TCR was recovered from a man younger than 35 who had mild COVID-19 (a few samples of this study predate the infection). Cell type and time point are not known. This sequence joins TRBV6-4 and TRBJ2-7, with 11 bases lining up with TRBD1. The chain's CDR3 is CASSDLGQGGGYEQYV. The DNA of the CDR3 is TGTGCCAGCAGTGACCTGGGACAGGGGGGCGGCTACGAGCAGTACGTC.